This TCR beta chain emerged from a study of shared clonotypes between healthy human individuals. About the research overall: CD4 naive and CD4 memory each took three plates per donor, while CD8 naive took two and CD8 memory one.

TCRdb keeps only in-frame clones here, not all; method: immunoSEQ multiplex PCR. The sample holds about 750,000 clones, 80% to 95% seen once. V lost 5 bases to trimming and J lost 5 bases, with 16 bases between them. CDR3 size: 14 residues. Germline values: CDR1 PRHDT, CDR2 FYEKMQ (reference sequence). The naive CD8 subset, CD45RO-negative cells positively selected for CCR7, excluded terminally differentiated effector memory CD45RA+ cells. The material sequenced was naive CD8+ T cells sorted from blood. The receptor was isolated from a man aged 30-40 years in good health. The chain employs TRBV13 and TRBJ2-7; D is tentatively TRBD1 or TRBD2 (5 bases each). The DNA of the CDR3 is TGTGCCAGCAGCCTGGTGGGGGTTACTGACGAGCAGTACTTC. Its protein is CASSLVGVTDEQYF.